This T cell receptor (beta chain) comes out of a study of cytomegalovirus exposure and HLA in healthy donors. Study-wide findings and caveats: Most TCR sequences proved rare, with some public TCRs found in many donors. CMV serostatus stood as the only immune exposure information on hand.

A word on this clone: Its antigen is not identified.

The PCR was carried out with 60 Vbeta primers and 13 Jbeta primers. The table came from immunoSEQ multiplex PCR; TCRdb's copy has only in-frame clones and leaves some out. Its table records tens of thousands of clones. CDR1 is SEHNR and CDR2 is FQNEAQ in the germline V gene (reference sequence). V lost 5 bases to trimming and J lost 4 bases; unmatched junction nucleotides: 8. CDR3 length: 16 amino acids. The sequence derives from a man aged 25-40 years in good health and CMV-seropositive. The sequencing sample was made of PBMCs. The chain recombines TRBV7-9 with TRBJ2-2; 9 bases match TRBD2. CDR3 bases: TGTGCCAGCAGCCCCTACGGGACTAGCCCCACCGGGGAGCTGTTTTTT. This gives the protein CASSPYGTSPTGELFF.